The rows below give T cell receptor beta chains drawn from one sample of a study of T cells in Graves' hyperthyroidism and ophthalmopathy. TCRdb re-derived calls from the multiplex PCR reads in MiXCR, one entry per CDR3 protein. The sample consists of under 250,000 distinct CDR3 sequences, roughly a sixth of them appearing once. Sample: blood. These receptors all come from a woman aged 45 to 65 with Graves' hyperthyroidism. Both conserved end residues are trimmed from each CDR3. The D gene is left open where the match is weak. The size of a clone is reported for some rows only, either as once, few or many, or as a class for expanded clones.

CDR3 length	clone size	J gene	D gene	V gene	CDR3 protein
11	-	TRBJ2-5	-	TRBV12-3/TRBV12-4	ASSFGGFGTQY
13	many	TRBJ1-1	TRBD1	TRBV6-1	ASTLRTGMNTEAF
13	many	TRBJ1-6	-	TRBV18	ASSPQDGNNSPLH
12	-	TRBJ2-2	TRBD2	TRBV30	AWSVSGRAGELF
12	few	TRBJ2-2	-	TRBV20-1	SATDRGTTGELF
12	few	TRBJ1-5	-	TRBV28	ASSPVGDFQPQH
14	few	TRBJ1-2	-	TRBV29-1	SARRGRSESPYGYT
11	many	TRBJ2-5	-	TRBV7-3	ASSSGPQETQY
13	many	TRBJ2-3	TRBD1	TRBV6-1	ASQGEGQPRDTQY
13	-	TRBJ1-3	-	TRBV5-1	ASSLALGAGNTIY
13	many	TRBJ2-7	-	TRBV27	ASRELPGPRYEQY
15	-	TRBJ2-2	TRBD2	TRBV20-1	SAKALAGGPGTGELF
13	-	TRBJ1-2	TRBD1	TRBV12-3/TRBV12-4	ASLRGAGGSYGYT
14	many	TRBJ2-7	-	TRBV27	ASIPALGKGSDEQY
13	-	TRBJ2-7	-	TRBV27	ASSPQSTGTYEQY
12	-	TRBJ2-5	TRBD1	TRBV2	ASNEDRGGETQY
12	-	TRBJ2-2	-	TRBV11-2	ASSLEGPTGELF
8	-	TRBJ1-1	-	TRBV29-1	SVAGGKAF
10	few	TRBJ1-2	-	TRBV13	ASSLGVYGYT
13	-	TRBJ2-1	-	TRBV19	ASGHPQSPYNEQF
12	many	TRBJ2-7	-	TRBV4-1	ASSQYRGGDEQY
10	many	TRBJ2-1	-	TRBV18	ASSPDYNEQF
15	-	TRBJ2-3	TRBD2	TRBV4-2	ASSQDGPISGSETQY
13	many	TRBJ2-3	-	TRBV5-1	ASSGGAYSTDTQY
12	-	TRBJ1-1	-	TRBV10-3	AIDSMGRNTEAF
12	-	TRBJ2-7	-	TRBV5-1	ASSVYGNSYEQY
12	-	TRBJ2-2	-	TRBV19	ASKGFRSTGELF
12	-	TRBJ1-1	TRBD1	TRBV28	ASNKRQGYTEAF
15	-	TRBJ1-6	-	TRBV5-1	ASSLEGASSYNSPLH
9	few	TRBJ1-2	-	TRBV2	ASGSGGGYT
10	-	TRBJ2-1	-	TRBV12-3/TRBV12-4	ASSFNYNEQF
11	-	TRBJ2-7	-	TRBV2	ASSRDFYYEQY
10	many	TRBJ1-1	-	TRBV6-6	ASSYSTGEAF
10	-	TRBJ2-5	-	TRBV20-1	SAGGLEETQY